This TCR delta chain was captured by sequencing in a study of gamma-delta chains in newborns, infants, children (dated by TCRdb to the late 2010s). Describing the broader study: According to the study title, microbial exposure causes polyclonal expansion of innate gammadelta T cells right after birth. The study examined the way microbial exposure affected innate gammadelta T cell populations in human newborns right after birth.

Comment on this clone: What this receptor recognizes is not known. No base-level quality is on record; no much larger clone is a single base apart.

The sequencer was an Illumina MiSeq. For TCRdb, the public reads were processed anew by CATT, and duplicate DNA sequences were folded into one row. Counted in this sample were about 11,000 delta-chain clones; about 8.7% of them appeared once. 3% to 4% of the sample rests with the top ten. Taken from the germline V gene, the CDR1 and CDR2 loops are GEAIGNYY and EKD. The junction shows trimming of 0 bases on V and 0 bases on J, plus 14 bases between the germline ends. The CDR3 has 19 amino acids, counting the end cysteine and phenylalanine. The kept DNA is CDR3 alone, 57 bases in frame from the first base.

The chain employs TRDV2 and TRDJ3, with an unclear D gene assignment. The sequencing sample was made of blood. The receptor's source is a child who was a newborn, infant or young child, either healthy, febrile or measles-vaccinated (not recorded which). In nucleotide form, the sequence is TGTGCCTGTGACACCGGCCATTTAGCCAGCTCCTGGGACACCCGACAGATGTTTTTC. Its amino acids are CACDTGHLASSWDTRQMFF.